A selection of T cell receptor beta chains follows, all from one sample in a study of tumor and adjacent non-tumor tissue in lung cancer. Using its own MiXCR run on the multiplex PCR reads, TCRdb lists one record per CDR3 protein. The sample contains fewer than 100,000 distinct CDR3 sequences, more than 75% of which appear only once. The material sequenced was distant non-tumor lung tissue. The receptors were gathered from a woman aged 45-65 years with non-small cell lung cancer. Both conserved end residues are part of each CDR3. The order of the fields is D gene, J gene, clone size, V gene, CDR3 protein, CDR3 DNA. D genes are given only for firm matches. Clone size is stated in some rows and not others, as once, few, many or a class when expanded.

d_call: .; j_call: TRBJ2-4; clone_size: .; v_call: TRBV10-3; cdr3_aa: CAISADRGDVQYF; cdr3_nt: TGTGCCATCAGTGCAGACCGGGGAGACGTTCAGTATTTC
d_call: .; j_call: TRBJ2-2; clone_size: .; v_call: TRBV4-1; cdr3_aa: CASSQAGSINAGELFF; cdr3_nt: TGCGCCAGCAGCCAAGCCGGGTCGATTAACGCCGGAGAGCTGTTTTTT
d_call: TRBD1; j_call: TRBJ1-1; clone_size: .; v_call: TRBV10-1; cdr3_aa: CASNPNRGAEAFF; cdr3_nt: TGCGCCAGCAACCCCAACAGGGGCGCTGAAGCTTTCTTT
d_call: TRBD1; j_call: TRBJ1-5; clone_size: .; v_call: TRBV6-5; cdr3_aa: CASRQGQIYQPQHF; cdr3_nt: TGTGCCAGCAGACAGGGACAGATTTATCAGCCCCAGCATTTT
d_call: .; j_call: TRBJ1-3; clone_size: once; v_call: TRBV11-2; cdr3_aa: CVSSSGLNSGNTIYF; cdr3_nt: TGTGTCAGCAGCTCAGGCTTGAACTCTGGAAACACCATATATTTT
d_call: .; j_call: TRBJ2-7; clone_size: many; v_call: TRBV5-1; cdr3_aa: CASSFSRQPYEQYF; cdr3_nt: TGCGCCAGCAGCTTTTCCCGCCAGCCCTACGAGCAGTACTTC
d_call: .; j_call: TRBJ2-3; clone_size: many; v_call: TRBV19; cdr3_aa: CASSMIESTDTQYF; cdr3_nt: TGTGCCAGTAGTATGATAGAATCAACAGATACGCAGTATTTT
d_call: TRBD2; j_call: TRBJ2-3; clone_size: .; v_call: TRBV7-8; cdr3_aa: CASRLAGRADTQYF; cdr3_nt: TGTGCCAGTAGACTAGCAGGGCGCGCAGATACGCAGTATTTT
d_call: .; j_call: TRBJ2-7; clone_size: .; v_call: TRBV11-2; cdr3_aa: CANSLSIGEQYF; cdr3_nt: TGTGCCAACAGCTTAAGCATTGGGGAGCAGTACTTC
d_call: .; j_call: TRBJ2-7; clone_size: many; v_call: TRBV10-2; cdr3_aa: CASSGELFSYEQYF; cdr3_nt: TGCGCCAGCAGTGGGGAGCTTTTCTCCTACGAGCAGTACTTC
d_call: .; j_call: TRBJ2-3; clone_size: .; v_call: TRBV20-1; cdr3_aa: CTARVPTDTQYF; cdr3_nt: TGCACTGCTAGAGTGCCCACAGATACACAGTATTTT
d_call: .; j_call: TRBJ2-3; clone_size: .; v_call: TRBV11-2; cdr3_aa: CASNHNRVSTDTQYF; cdr3_nt: TGTGCCAGCAACCATAACAGGGTTAGCACAGATACGCAGTATTTT
d_call: TRBD1; j_call: TRBJ2-2; clone_size: .; v_call: TRBV29-1; cdr3_aa: CRVQGADSGELFF; cdr3_nt: TGCCGCGTTCAGGGGGCGGACAGCGGGGAGCTGTTTTTT
d_call: TRBD1; j_call: TRBJ1-5; clone_size: .; v_call: TRBV29-1; cdr3_aa: CNVADRGINQSQHF; cdr3_nt: TGCAACGTAGCTGACAGGGGAATTAATCAGTCCCAGCATTTT
d_call: .; j_call: TRBJ2-1; clone_size: .; v_call: TRBV6-2/TRBV6-3; cdr3_aa: CASSHQEGGQEQFF; cdr3_nt: TGTGCCAGCAGTCACCAGGAGGGGGGGCAGGAGCAGTTCTTC
d_call: .; j_call: TRBJ2-1; clone_size: .; v_call: TRBV12-5; cdr3_aa: CASGTGRGSHNEQFF; cdr3_nt: TGTGCTAGTGGCACTGGACGGGGCTCCCACAATGAGCAATTCTTC
d_call: .; j_call: TRBJ2-3; clone_size: .; v_call: TRBV29-1; cdr3_aa: CSVLSGHPDTQYF; cdr3_nt: TGCAGCGTTCTGAGCGGTCACCCAGATACGCAGTATTTT
d_call: .; j_call: TRBJ2-1; clone_size: .; v_call: TRBV12-3/TRBV12-4; cdr3_aa: CASSLGSEDEQLF; cdr3_nt: TGTGCCAGCAGCCTAGGGTCCGAGGATGAGCAGCTCTTC
d_call: TRBD2; j_call: TRBJ2-3; clone_size: .; v_call: TRBV5-6; cdr3_aa: CASDSYRTSGRSETQYF; cdr3_nt: TGTGCCAGCGACTCTTACCGTACTAGCGGGAGGTCAGAAACGCAGTATTTT
d_call: TRBD2; j_call: TRBJ2-1; clone_size: .; v_call: TRBV20-1; cdr3_aa: CSAIVPGLARGYEQFF; cdr3_nt: TGCAGTGCCATAGTCCCGGGACTAGCGAGAGGCTATGAGCAGTTCTTC
d_call: .; j_call: TRBJ2-3; clone_size: .; v_call: TRBV12-3/TRBV12-4; cdr3_aa: CASSIGLSGTDTQYF; cdr3_nt: TGTGCCAGCAGCATTGGATTATCGGGAACGGATACGCAGTATTTT
d_call: .; j_call: TRBJ1-4; clone_size: few; v_call: TRBV6-5; cdr3_aa: CARRTLNEKLFF; cdr3_nt: TGTGCCCGCAGGACCTTGAATGAAAAACTGTTTTTT
d_call: .; j_call: TRBJ1-4; clone_size: .; v_call: TRBV29-1; cdr3_aa: CSGFESPNEKLFF; cdr3_nt: TGCAGCGGATTTGAGAGTCCTAATGAAAAACTGTTTTTT
d_call: TRBD2; j_call: TRBJ2-7; clone_size: .; v_call: TRBV12-3/TRBV12-4; cdr3_aa: CASGTGGLSYYEQYF; cdr3_nt: TGTGCCAGCGGGACGGGAGGCCTTAGCTACTACGAGCAGTACTTC
d_call: .; j_call: TRBJ2-3; clone_size: .; v_call: TRBV5-5; cdr3_aa: CASSRLGAGVGDMQYF; cdr3_nt: TGTGCCAGCAGCCGATTGGGGGCGGGAGTAGGGGATATGCAGTATTTT
d_call: .; j_call: TRBJ2-7; clone_size: once; v_call: TRBV11-2; cdr3_aa: CTSSLEAGAEQYF; cdr3_nt: TGTACCAGCAGCTTGGAGGCAGGAGCCGAGCAGTACTTC
d_call: .; j_call: TRBJ1-2; clone_size: .; v_call: TRBV12-3/TRBV12-4; cdr3_aa: CASSLMDLLEGYTF; cdr3_nt: TGTGCCAGCAGCCTCATGGACCTCTTGGAAGGCTACACCTTC
d_call: TRBD2; j_call: TRBJ2-2; clone_size: .; v_call: TRBV6-6; cdr3_aa: CASILPGLAGATGELFF; cdr3_nt: TGTGCCAGCATTCTACCTGGACTAGCGGGAGCGACAGGGGAGCTGTTTTTT
d_call: .; j_call: TRBJ2-7; clone_size: many; v_call: TRBV20-1; cdr3_aa: CSASKLAMSYEQYF; cdr3_nt: TGCAGTGCCAGCAAACTAGCTATGTCCTACGAGCAGTACTTC
d_call: .; j_call: TRBJ2-7; clone_size: .; v_call: TRBV11-2; cdr3_aa: CTSSLSNGEQYF; cdr3_nt: TGTACCAGCAGTTTAAGCAACGGGGAGCAGTACTTC
d_call: .; j_call: TRBJ1-1; clone_size: .; v_call: TRBV4-2; cdr3_aa: CASSHRTPNTEALF; cdr3_nt: TGTGCCAGCAGCCACAGGACACCGAACACTGAAGCTCTCTTT
d_call: TRBD2; j_call: TRBJ2-1; clone_size: .; v_call: TRBV20-1; cdr3_aa: CSARDYATSGSEQLF; cdr3_nt: TGCAGTGCTAGGGATTATGCGACTAGCGGGAGTGAGCAGTTATTC
d_call: .; j_call: TRBJ1-5; clone_size: .; v_call: TRBV28; cdr3_aa: CASSSEGRGYQQPHHF; cdr3_nt: TGTGCCAGCAGTTCGGAGGGCAGGGGATATCAGCAGCCCCATCATTTT
d_call: .; j_call: TRBJ1-2; clone_size: .; v_call: TRBV28; cdr3_aa: CASSFGTGIVIYGYIF; cdr3_nt: .
d_call: .; j_call: TRBJ2-3; clone_size: .; v_call: TRBV4-1; cdr3_aa: CASSYGPSRDMQYF; cdr3_nt: TGTGCCAGCAGCTACGGGCCAAGCAGAGATATGCAGTATTTT
d_call: .; j_call: TRBJ1-1; clone_size: .; v_call: TRBV29-1; cdr3_aa: CIAAAGYPNTDAFF; cdr3_nt: TGCATCGCCGCCGCAGGGTACCCGAACACTGACGCTTTCTTT
d_call: TRBD2; j_call: TRBJ2-7; clone_size: .; v_call: TRBV20-1; cdr3_aa: CSVRGGRSHYYVQYF; cdr3_nt: TGCAGCGTTAGGGGAGGGAGGTCTCACTACTACGTGCAGTACTTC
d_call: TRBD2; j_call: TRBJ2-1; clone_size: .; v_call: TRBV7-8; cdr3_aa: CASSLWTSGINEQSF; cdr3_nt: TGTGCCAGCAGCCTATGGACTAGCGGGATCAATGAGCAGTCCTTC
d_call: .; j_call: TRBJ2-2; clone_size: few; v_call: TRBV18; cdr3_aa: CASSRGFNTGELFF; cdr3_nt: TGTGCCAGCTCACGAGGGTTTAACACCGGGGAGCTGTTTTTT
d_call: .; j_call: TRBJ1-2; clone_size: .; v_call: TRBV19; cdr3_aa: CASSVDGPHGYTF; cdr3_nt: TGTGCCAGTAGTGTGGACGGGCCCCATGGCTACACCTTC
d_call: .; j_call: TRBJ2-4; clone_size: .; v_call: TRBV11-2; cdr3_aa: CASSPGQRIAKNIQHF; cdr3_nt: TGTGCCAGCAGCCCAGGACAGAGGATAGCCAAAAACATTCAGCACTTC
d_call: TRBD2; j_call: TRBJ2-7; clone_size: .; v_call: TRBV29-1; cdr3_aa: CIATGLVFDEQYF; cdr3_nt: TGCATTGCCACGGGACTAGTCTTCGACGAGCAGTACTTC
d_call: .; j_call: TRBJ2-7; clone_size: once; v_call: TRBV10-3; cdr3_aa: CAIGERLPFYEQYF; cdr3_nt: TGTGCCATCGGTGAGCGGTTGCCGTTCTACGAGCAATACTTC
d_call: .; j_call: TRBJ2-2; clone_size: medium-sized; v_call: TRBV11-2; cdr3_aa: CASSLEPGVGELFF; cdr3_nt: TGTGCCAGCAGCTTAGAACCCGGAGTCGGGGAGCTGTTTTTT
d_call: .; j_call: TRBJ1-1; clone_size: .; v_call: TRBV12-3/TRBV12-4; cdr3_aa: CASNYQGSNTEAFF; cdr3_nt: TGTGCCAGTAATTACCAGGGCTCGAACACTGAAGCTTTCTTT
d_call: .; j_call: TRBJ2-2; clone_size: .; v_call: TRBV12-3/TRBV12-4; cdr3_aa: CASSSQILGRRELFF; cdr3_nt: TGTGCCAGCAGTTCGCAAATACTTGGTAGGAGGGAACTGTTTTTT